This T cell receptor beta chain was identified in a study of blood T cell repertoires in COVID-19. About the research overall: PBMCs, B-cell-depleted T cells, or T cells were the source of the cDNA or gDNA that made up the material.

Germline assignment: CDR1 DFQATT and CDR2 SNEGSKA (reference sequence). This CDR3 spans 15 amino acids. Trimming cost V 3 bases and J 1 base, with 16 bases left between them. Produced via immunoSEQ multiplex PCR; TCRdb's table is partial and in-frame only. The table records tens of thousands of clones, 87% of them present only once. This TCR derives from a male donor with acute or convalescent COVID-19. What was sequenced was peripheral blood. This chain joins TRBV20-1 and TRBJ2-7, with D tentatively TRBD2 (6 bases). The DNA of the CDR3 is TGCAGTGCTAGTGGCACTACCGGGACTTCCTACGAGCAGTACTTC. As protein: CSASGTTGTSYEQYF.